This T cell receptor beta chain was observed in a study of OX40 agonist ivuxolimab in advanced cancers. Study-level information: A diagnosis of hepatocellular carcinoma, melanoma, renal cell or head and neck cancer was present in dose-escalation patients. Under the entry rules, prior anti-PD-1, anti-PD-L1 or anti-CTLA-4 therapy was allowed, and approximately 40% had some.

Sampling of blood occurred at baseline, cycle 4 day 1, and cycle 7 day 1. This clone occurred a few times. What it binds is not known. Germline-derived CDR1 and CDR2 are SGDLS and YYNGEE. The CDR3 runs to 16 residues. Trimming stripped 3 bases from V and 5 bases from J, with 20 bases between. General study results and limits: Circulating CD4+ and CD8+ T cells showed clonal expansion by week 6 at 0.1 to 3.0 mg/kg.

Using immunoSEQ multiplex PCR, the repertoire was profiled, and TCRdb retains in-frame clones only, with some absent. The sample comprises about 61,000 clones, 80% to 85% of which are singletons, and 3.4% rests with the top ten. Source: CD4+ or CD8+ T cells sorted from blood, taken in a trial of the OX40 agonist ivuxolimab. The sequence was obtained from an adult with an advanced solid tumor such as melanoma, head and neck, liver or kidney cancer. The chain couples TRBV9 to TRBJ1-2, with D possibly being TRBD1 (6 bases). CDR3 sequence reads: CASSAHGAGVGYGYTF. CDR3 sequence (DNA): TGTGCCAGCAGCGCCCATGGGGCAGGGGTAGGGTATGGCTACACCTTC.